This T cell receptor (beta chain) appears in the sequencing data of a study of T cell responses to AZD1222 COVID-19 vaccine. V was trimmed by 8 bases and J by 1 base, leaving 11 bases between them. The CDR3 length is 13 residues. CDR1 and CDR2 from the germline V gene are MNHEY and SVGAGI. This clone has just a few counts. Sequenced by immunoSEQ multiplex PCR; TCRdb stores in-frame clones only, minus some. Of some 98,000 clones detected, about 88% appear once; the ten largest clones hold about 14%. This specimen consisted of peripheral blood, obtained on day 0 of AZD1222 vaccination. V and J are TRBV6-5 and TRBJ1-2; the D is unclear. This TCR was recovered from an adult in good health. The CDR3 region is CASSQRINYGYTF. CDR3 nucleotides: TGTGCCAGCTCCCAGAGGATTAACTATGGCTACACCTTC.